This T cell receptor beta chain originates from a study of shared clonotypes between healthy human individuals. Study summary: There were three CD4 naive, three CD4 memory, two CD8 naive and one CD8 memory plates per donor.

Researchers ran the assay at a deep level. Measured with immunoSEQ multiplex PCR; TCRdb has only the in-frame clones, and not every one. This sample carries under 2,500,000 clones, around 95% of them seen once, and the ten largest clones take around 0.13%. Germline V gives CDR1 SQVTM, CDR2 ANQGSEA. The CDR3 is 11 amino acids. Trimming took 6 bases from V and 4 from J, leaving 9 bases between them. Findings and limits, study-wide: Only blood was sampled; tissue repertoires likely differ. As a rule, naive subsets had a larger estimated richness than memory subsets.

This clone appeared a few times. Its antigen is unidentified. The sample carries other DNA sequences with the same CDR3. The sequencing sample was made of naive CD4+ T cells sorted from blood. The subset denotes: CD45RA+ positively selected. The clonotype comes from a man younger than 30 in good health. This sequence joins TRBV29-1 and TRBJ1-1, with D hard to call. In DNA, the CDR3 is TGCAGCGTACAGTCAGGCACTGAAGCTTTCTTT. Translating gives CSVQSGTEAFF. Together with reference TRBV29-1 and TRBJ1-1, the CDR3 gives the full variable domain: SAVISQKPSRDICQRGTSLTIQCQVDSQVTMMFWYRQQPGQSLTLIATANQGSEATYESGFVIDKFPISRPNLTFSTLTVSNMSPEDSSIYLCSVQSGTEAFFGQGTRLTVV.